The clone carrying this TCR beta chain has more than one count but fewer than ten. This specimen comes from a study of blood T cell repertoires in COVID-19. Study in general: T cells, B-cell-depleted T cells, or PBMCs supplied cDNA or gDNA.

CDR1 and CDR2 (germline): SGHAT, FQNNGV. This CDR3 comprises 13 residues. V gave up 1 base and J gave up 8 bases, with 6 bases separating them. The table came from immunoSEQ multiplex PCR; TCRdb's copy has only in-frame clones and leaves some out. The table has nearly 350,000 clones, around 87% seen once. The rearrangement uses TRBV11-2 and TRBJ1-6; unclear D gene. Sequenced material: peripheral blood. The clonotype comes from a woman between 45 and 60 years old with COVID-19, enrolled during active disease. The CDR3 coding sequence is TGTGCCAGCAGCTTAGCGGGGTATTCACCCCTCCACTTT. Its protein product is CASSLAGYSPLHF. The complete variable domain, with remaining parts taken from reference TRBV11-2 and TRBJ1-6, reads EAGVAQSPRYKIIEKRQSVAFWCNPISGHATLYWYQQILGQGPKLLIQFQNNGVVDDSQLPKDRFSAERLKGVDSTLKIQPAKLEDSAVYLCASSLAGYSPLHFGNGTRLTVT.